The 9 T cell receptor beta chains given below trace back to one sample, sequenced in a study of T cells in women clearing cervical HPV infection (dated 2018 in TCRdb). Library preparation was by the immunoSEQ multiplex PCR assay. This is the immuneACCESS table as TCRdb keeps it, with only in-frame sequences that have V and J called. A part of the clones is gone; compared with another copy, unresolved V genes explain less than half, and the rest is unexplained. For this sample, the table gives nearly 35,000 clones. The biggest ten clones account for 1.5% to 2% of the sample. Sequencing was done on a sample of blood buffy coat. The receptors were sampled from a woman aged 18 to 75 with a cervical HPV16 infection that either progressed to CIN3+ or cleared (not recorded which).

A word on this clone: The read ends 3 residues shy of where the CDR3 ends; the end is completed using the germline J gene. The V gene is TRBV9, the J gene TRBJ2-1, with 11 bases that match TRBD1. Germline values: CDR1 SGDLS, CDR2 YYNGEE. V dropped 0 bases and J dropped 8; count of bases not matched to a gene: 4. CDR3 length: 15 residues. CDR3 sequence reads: CASSVGRDRGDEQFF. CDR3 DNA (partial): TGTGCCAGCAGCGTAGGTAGGGACAGGGGGGATGAG.

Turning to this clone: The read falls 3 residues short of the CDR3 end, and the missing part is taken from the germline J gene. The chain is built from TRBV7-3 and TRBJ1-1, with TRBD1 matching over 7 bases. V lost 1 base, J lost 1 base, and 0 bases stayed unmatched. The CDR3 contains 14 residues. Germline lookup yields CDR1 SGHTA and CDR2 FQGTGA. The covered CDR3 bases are TGTGCCAGCAGCTTAAACAGGGGGAACACTGAA. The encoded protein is CASSLNRGNTE. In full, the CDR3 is CASSLNRGNTEAFF.

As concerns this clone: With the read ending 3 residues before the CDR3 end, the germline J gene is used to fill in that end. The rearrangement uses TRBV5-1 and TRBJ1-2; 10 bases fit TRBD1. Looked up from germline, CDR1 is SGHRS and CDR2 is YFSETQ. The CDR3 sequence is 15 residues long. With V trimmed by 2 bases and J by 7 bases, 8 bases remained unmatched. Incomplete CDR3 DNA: TGCGCCAGCAGCTTCCAAGGACAGGGGGAAGGTGGC. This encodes CASSFQGQGEGG. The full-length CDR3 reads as CASSFQGQGEGGYTF.

The CDR3: CSARPGTGVRDEQYF. The CDR3 DNA, read in part, is TGCAGTGCTAGACCCGGGACAGGGGTTCGGGACGAG. This rearrangement joins TRBV20-1 to TRBJ2-7; TRBD1 aligns across 10 bases. The CDR3 goes on 3 residues after the read ends, and that part is filled in from the germline J gene. Trimming took 2 bases from V and 5 from J; bases not matched to a gene: 9. The CDR3 has 15 amino acids. Germline CDR1 is DFQATT and CDR2 is SNEGSKA (reference sequence).

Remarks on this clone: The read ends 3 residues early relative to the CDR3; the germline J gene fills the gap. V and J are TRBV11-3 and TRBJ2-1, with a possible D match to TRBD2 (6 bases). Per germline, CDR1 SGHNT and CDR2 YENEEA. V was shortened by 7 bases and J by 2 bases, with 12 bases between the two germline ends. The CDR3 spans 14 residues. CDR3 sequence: CASTPGGAYNEQFF. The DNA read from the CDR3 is TGTGCCAGCACACCCGGCGGGGCCTACAATGAG.

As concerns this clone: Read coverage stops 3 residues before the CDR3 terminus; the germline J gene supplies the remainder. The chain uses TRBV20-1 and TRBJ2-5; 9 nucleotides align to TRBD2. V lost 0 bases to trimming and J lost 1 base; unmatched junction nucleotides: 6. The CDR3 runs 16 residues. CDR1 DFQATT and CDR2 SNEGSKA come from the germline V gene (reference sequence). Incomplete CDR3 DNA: TGCAGTGCTAGAGACGTAGCGGGGGCGTCCCAAGAGACC. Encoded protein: CSARDVAGASQET. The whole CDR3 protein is CSARDVAGASQETQYF.

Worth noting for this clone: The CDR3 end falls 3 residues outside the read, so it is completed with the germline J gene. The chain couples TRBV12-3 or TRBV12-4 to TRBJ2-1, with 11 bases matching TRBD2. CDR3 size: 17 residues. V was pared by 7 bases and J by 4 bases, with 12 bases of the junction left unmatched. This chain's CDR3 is CASKSLAGGRGYNEQFF. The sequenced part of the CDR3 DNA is TGTGCCAGCAAGTCTTTAGCGGGAGGGCGCGGTTACAATGAG.

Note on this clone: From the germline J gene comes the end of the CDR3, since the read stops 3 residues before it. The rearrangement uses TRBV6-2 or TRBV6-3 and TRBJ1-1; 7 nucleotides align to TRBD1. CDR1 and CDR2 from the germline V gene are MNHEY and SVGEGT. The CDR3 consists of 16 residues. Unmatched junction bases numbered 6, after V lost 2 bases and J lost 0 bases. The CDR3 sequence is CASSYATGQMNTEAFF. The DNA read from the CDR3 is TGTGCCAGCAGTTACGCGACGGGACAGATGAACACTGAA.

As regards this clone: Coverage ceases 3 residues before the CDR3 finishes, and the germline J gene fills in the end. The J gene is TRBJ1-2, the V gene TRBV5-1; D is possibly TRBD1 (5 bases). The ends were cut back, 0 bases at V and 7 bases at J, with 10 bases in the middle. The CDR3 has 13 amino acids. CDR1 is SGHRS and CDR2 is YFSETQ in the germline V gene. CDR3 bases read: TGCGCCAGCAGCTTGGGCCTCAGGGCTGGC. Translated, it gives CASSLGLRAG. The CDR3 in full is CASSLGLRAGYTF.